Below, 7 T cell receptor beta chains from the same sample are listed, as sequenced in a study of blood T cell repertoires in COVID-19. Assay: immunoSEQ multiplex PCR; the TCRdb copy retains only in-frame clones and omits some. The top ten clones hold around a quarter of a sample with just under 50,000 clones, 70% to 85% of them seen once. Sequencing input: peripheral blood. The receptors were gathered from a man aged 70-80 years with acute or convalescent COVID-19.

The chain uses TRBV7-3 and TRBJ1-6; no definite D call. Germline V lookup: CDR1 SGHTA, CDR2 FQGTGA. The ends were cut back, 5 bases at V and 10 bases at J, with 12 bases in the middle. This CDR3 comprises 13 residues. Written as DNA, the CDR3 is TGTGCCAGCAGCCCCGGTTCCAGGTCACCCCTCCACTTT. As protein: CASSPGSRSPLHF.

This CDR3 is CASSLAGGRKETQYF. For the CDR3, the DNA is TGTGCCAGCAGCTTGGCGGGCGGAAGGAAAGAGACCCAGTACTTC. This sequence joins TRBV7-2 and TRBJ2-5; tentatively, D is TRBD2 (5 bases). Germline V gene data show CDR1 as SGHTA and CDR2 as FQGNSA. There are 15 residues in the CDR3. V lost 3 bases and J lost 3, with 14 bases in between.

The chain recombines TRBV7-2 with TRBJ2-1, with 12 bases lining up with TRBD2. Germline CDR1 is SGHTA and CDR2 is FQGNSA. The CDR3 totals 15 residues. With V trimmed by 3 bases and J by 9 bases, 6 bases remained unmatched. The CDR3 region has the DNA TGTGCCAGCAGCTTTGGGCTAGCGGGAGGGGCTGAGCAGTTCTTC. This codes for CASSFGLAGGAEQFF.

The CDR3 reads CASSFTGGRTEAFF. For the CDR3, the DNA is TGTGCCAGCAGCTTTACCGGGGGTCGAACTGAAGCTTTCTTT. The chain is built from TRBV7-3 and TRBJ1-1; D is perhaps TRBD1 (5 bases). This CDR3 comprises 14 residues. V was trimmed by 3 bases and J by 5 bases, leaving 13 bases between them. Looked up from germline, CDR1 is SGHTA and CDR2 is FQGTGA. The entire variable domain, with the rest obtained from reference TRBV7-3 and TRBJ1-1, is as follows: GAGVSQTPSNKVTEKGKYVELRCDPISGHTALYWYRQSLGQGPEFLIYFQGTGAADDSGLPNDRFFAVRPEGSVSTLKIQRTERGDSAVYLCASSFTGGRTEAFFGQGTRLTVV.

The chain recombines TRBV7-2 with TRBJ2-7, with D possibly TRBD2 on 5 matching bases. The V and J ends lost 5 bases and 3 bases respectively, with 11 bases between them. Germline loops: CDR1 SGHTA, CDR2 FQGNSA. This CDR3 has 13 residues. The CDR3 DNA is TGTGCCAGCAGCCTTGGACTTGACTACGAGCAGTACTTC. This encodes CASSLGLDYEQYF. Using reference TRBV7-2 and TRBJ2-7 for the parts outside the CDR3, the full variable domain is GAGVSQSPSNKVTEKGKDVELRCDPISGHTALYWYRQSLGQGLEFLIYFQGNSAPDKSGLPSDRFSAERTGGSVSTLTIQRTQQEDSAVYLCASSLGLDYEQYFGPGTRLTVT.

The V call is TRBV28, the J call TRBJ1-1, with TRBD1 matching over 10 bases. Trimming removed 4 bases from V and 3 bases from J; junction bases left unmatched: 5. This CDR3 is built from 15 residues. Germline V gene sequence: CDR1 MDHEN, CDR2 SYDVKM. The CDR3 sequence is CASSSGQGRDTEAFF. The CDR3 DNA is TGTGCCAGCAGTTCGGGACAGGGGCGGGACACTGAAGCTTTCTTT.

This clone was detected only a few times. The V and J genes are TRBV7-2 and TRBJ1-1; 7 bases are shared with TRBD1. The CDR3 runs to 15 residues. CDR1 is SGHTA and CDR2 is FQGNSA in the germline V gene. Losses at the gene ends were 5 bases for V and 0 bases for J; bases not matched to a gene: 6. CDR3 in amino acids: CASSPYRGLNTEAFF. In nucleotides, the CDR3 is TGTGCCAGCAGCCCTTACAGGGGCTTGAACACTGAAGCTTTCTTT.